The rows below give T cell receptor beta chains drawn from one sample of a study of blood T cell repertoires in COVID-19. This table comes from immunoSEQ multiplex PCR, and its TCRdb copy is limited to in-frame clones, with some not included. The repertoire holds a few hundred thousand clones, roughly 88% seen once, with over 15% in the top ten. Sequences were obtained from peripheral blood. Every receptor here comes from a man aged 45-60 years with COVID-19, enrolled during active disease. The CDR3 runs from the conserved cysteine through the conserved F or W. D genes are given only for firm matches. The listing skips clone size in some rows; elsewhere it reads once, few, many or a size class.

CDR3 protein,CDR3 DNA,clone size,V gene,J gene,D gene
CAISDGVAGAIEQYF,TGTGCCATCAGTGATGGAGTAGCGGGAGCAATTGAGCAGTACTTC,.,TRBV10-3,TRBJ2-7,TRBD2
CASSLQGQNNEQFF,TGTGCCAGCAGCCTCCAGGGGCAGAACAATGAGCAGTTCTTC,.,TRBV11-3,TRBJ2-1,.
CASSAGQGAYTEAFF,TGCGCCAGCAGCGCCGGACAGGGGGCGTACACTGAAGCTTTCTTT,.,TRBV5-1,TRBJ1-1,TRBD1
CASSIGLAGTDTQYF,TGTGCCAGTAGTATCGGACTAGCGGGCACAGATACGCAGTATTTT,.,TRBV19,TRBJ2-3,TRBD2
CASSPNTGTRNEKLFF,TGTGCCAGCTCACCGAATACCGGGACAAGAAATGAAAAACTGTTTTTT,.,TRBV18,TRBJ1-4,.
CASSFKLGERETQYF,TGTGCCAGCAGCTTCAAGCTCGGGGAACGAGAGACCCAGTACTTC,.,TRBV14,TRBJ2-5,.
CASSEGSLAGGVDEQYF,TGCGCCAGCAGTGAAGGCTCACTAGCGGGAGGGGTCGACGAGCAGTACTTC,.,TRBV5-1,TRBJ2-7,TRBD2
CASSQSPKPQPQHF,TGTGCCAGCAGCCAATCTCCTAAACCCCAGCCCCAGCATTTT,.,TRBV3-1/TRBV3-2,TRBJ1-5,.
CASSFSGEQYF,TGTGCCAGCAGCTTCAGTGGCGAGCAGTACTTC,.,TRBV6-5,TRBJ2-7,.
CASIHHPKARGDSNEKLFF,TGCGCCAGCATCCACCACCCAAAGGCACGTGGGGACAGCAATGAAAAACTGTTTTTT,.,TRBV10-1,TRBJ1-4,TRBD1
CASSFLGQSNQPQHF,TGTGCCAGCAGTTTCCTCGGACAGAGCAATCAGCCCCAGCATTTT,once,TRBV2,TRBJ1-5,.
CASSPLAGVIYEQFF,TGTGCCAGCAGCCCTTTAGCGGGAGTTATATATGAGCAGTTCTTC,.,TRBV11-1,TRBJ2-1,TRBD2
CATSGQGMHSPLHF,TGTGCCACCAGCGGCCAGGGTATGCATTCACCCCTCCACTTT,.,TRBV15,TRBJ1-6,.
CAWSGPGTVNSPLHF,TGTGCCTGGAGTGGGCCCGGGACTGTTAATTCACCCCTCCACTTT,.,TRBV30,TRBJ1-6,.
CASSKTSSANEKLFF,TGTGCCAGTAGTAAGACTTCGTCAGCTAATGAAAAACTGTTTTTT,.,TRBV19,TRBJ1-4,.
CASSPHSGRAYNEQFF,TGTGCCAGCAGCCCACATAGCGGGAGGGCTTACAATGAGCAGTTCTTC,.,TRBV11-2,TRBJ2-1,TRBD2
CASSIGSGQNIQYF,TGTGCCAGTAGTATTGGTAGCGGGCAAAACATTCAGTACTTC,.,TRBV19,TRBJ2-4,TRBD2
CASRGVRSYNEQFF,TGTGCCAGCAGAGGGGTTAGGTCCTACAATGAGCAGTTCTTC,many,TRBV27,TRBJ2-1,.
CASSLPQGQPQHF,TGTGCCAGCAGCCTCCCACAGGGGCAGCCCCAGCATTTT,once,TRBV28,TRBJ1-5,TRBD1
CASSSDRAKETQYF,TGTGCCAGCAGTTCGGACAGGGCCAAAGAGACCCAGTACTTC,.,TRBV7-2,TRBJ2-5,TRBD1
CASSEPGQLQETQYF,TGTGCCAGCAGTGAGCCGGGACAGCTACAAGAGACCCAGTACTTC,.,TRBV6-1,TRBJ2-5,TRBD1
CASRSSGGENEQFF,TGTGCCAGCAGGTCGTCCGGGGGGGAGAATGAGCAGTTCTTC,.,TRBV2,TRBJ2-1,TRBD2
CSVGGPNQPQHF,TGCAGCGTTGGCGGCCCCAATCAGCCCCAGCATTTT,.,TRBV29-1,TRBJ1-5,.
CAHQDRLGEKLFF,TGTGCCCACCAAGACAGGCTGGGTGAAAAACTGTTTTTT,.,TRBV30,TRBJ1-4,.
CASSSQDSYNSPLHF,TGTGCCAGCAGTAGTCAGGACTCCTATAATTCACCCCTCCACTTT,.,TRBV6-2/TRBV6-3,TRBJ1-6,.
CASSLVVGGPVGEHTQYF,TGTGCCAGCAGCTTAGTGGTGGGAGGGCCGGTCGGAGAGCATACGCAGTATTTT,.,TRBV11-2,TRBJ2-3,TRBD2
CASSPQYRFGGRSGDEQYF,TGTGCCAGCTCACCACAGTACCGATTCGGGGGGAGATCGGGGGACGAGCAGTACTTC,.,TRBV18,TRBJ2-7,TRBD2
CASTPVPHSNQPQHF,TGTGCCAGTACCCCAGTACCTCATAGCAATCAGCCCCAGCATTTT,.,TRBV19,TRBJ1-5,.
CASKPGQIPFRYGYTF,TGTGCCAGTAAACCGGGACAGATACCTTTTCGCTATGGCTACACCTTC,.,TRBV2,TRBJ1-2,TRBD1
CASSSQMDTYEQYF,TGTGCCAGCAGCTCCCAAATGGACACCTACGAGCAGTACTTC,once,TRBV11-2,TRBJ2-7,.
CASSLAGTGGTDTQYF,TGCGCCAGCAGCTTGGCAGGGACAGGGGGCACAGATACGCAGTATTTT,.,TRBV5-1,TRBJ2-3,TRBD1
CASSGEGATDTQYF,TGTGCCAGCAGTGGAGAGGGGGCCACAGATACGCAGTATTTT,.,TRBV2,TRBJ2-3,TRBD1
CASSPRGPAREYF,TGTGCCAGCAGTCCGCGGGGCCCGGCTAGGGAGTATTTT,.,TRBV6-5,TRBJ2-3,.
CASSPGRVSSPLHF,TGTGCCAGCAGCCCCGGGAGGGTCTCTTCACCCCTCCACTTT,few,TRBV5-4,TRBJ1-6,.
CATSDKEEQFF,TGTGCCACCAGTGATAAGGAGGAGCAGTTCTTC,.,TRBV24-1,TRBJ2-1,.
CASSQDYGTGELFF,TGTGCCAGCAGCCAAGATTACGGCACCGGGGAGCTGTTTTTT,.,TRBV4-2,TRBJ2-2,.